Below are 29 T cell receptor beta chains sequenced from a single sample in a study of a mutant IDH1 vaccine in newly diagnosed glioma. Time point reported: week 23, last vaccination. One vaccine dose held 300 ug of mutant IDH1 20-mer peptide and came with topical imiquimod. These TCRs' antigens remain unknown. Clones were sequenced by immunoSEQ multiplex PCR, and TCRdb holds only the in-frame ones, with some missing. The sample shows roughly 60,000 clones, about 85% of them seen only once. The material sequenced was PBMCs, taken from a glioma patient whose treatment included an IDH1 peptide vaccine. The receptors come from a man aged 25-40 years with glioma.

The chain combines TRBV25-1 with TRBJ2-7; 7 nucleotides match TRBD1. J gave up 3 bases and V 2 bases, and 4 bases lay outside the gene matches. CDR1 is MGHDK, CDR2 SYGVNS, per germline. This CDR3 region has 14 residues. CDR3 sequence reads: CASSEARQGYEQYF. The CDR3 DNA is TGTGCCAGCAGTGAAGCGAGACAGGGCTACGAGCAGTACTTC.

This sequence joins TRBV5-5 and TRBJ2-7, with 7 bases matching TRBD1. V lost 3 bases, J lost 5 bases, and 11 bases stayed unmatched. This CDR3 is 15 amino acids long. Germline CDR1 and CDR2: SGHKS and YYEKEE (reference sequence). The CDR3 DNA reads as TGTGCCAGCAGCTCAGGACAGGACGGGTCGCACGAGCAGTACTTC. It specifies CASSSGQDGSHEQYF.

To note about this clone: Other nucleotide sequences in the sample specify the same CDR3. The chain recombines TRBV18 with TRBJ2-5; no definite D call. V lost 4 bases to trimming and J lost 2 bases, with 2 bases between them. There are 11 residues in the CDR3. Germline CDR1 reads KGHSH; CDR2 reads LQKENI. In DNA, the CDR3 is TGTGCCAGCTCACAACAAGAGACCCAGTACTTC. It yields the protein CASSQQETQYF.

V is TRBV5-1 and J is TRBJ2-5, with 7 positions matching TRBD1. The V gene end was trimmed by 4 bases and the J gene end by 4 bases; junction bases not matched to a gene: 7. Looked up from germline, CDR1 is SGHRS and CDR2 is YFSETQ. The CDR3 is made up of 14 amino acids. The CDR3 here is CASSTKTGIETQYF. Here the CDR3 DNA reads TGCGCCAGCAGCACTAAGACAGGGATAGAGACCCAGTACTTC.

The gene calls are TRBV11-2 and TRBJ2-5; D possibly uses TRBD1 or TRBD2 (5 bases each). The CDR3 is made up of 14 amino acids. Trimming left V 1 base short and J 5 bases short, with 11 bases between. Looked up from germline, CDR1 is SGHAT and CDR2 is FQNNGV. Written as DNA, the CDR3 is TGTGCCAGCAGCTTAGGGGGGTTTGGGGAGACCCAGTACTTC. Its protein is CASSLGGFGETQYF.

The gene calls are TRBV2 and TRBJ1-5, with unresolved D. The ends were cut back, 3 bases at V and 2 bases at J, with 11 bases in the middle. Germline V gene lookup returns CDR1 SNHLY and CDR2 FYNNEI. The CDR3 has 15 amino acids. CDR3 in amino acids: CASSDATARNQPQHF. The CDR3 bases are TGTGCCAGCAGTGACGCCACGGCCCGCAATCAGCCCCAGCATTTT. The full variable domain, in which reference TRBV2 and TRBJ1-5 provide the parts outside the CDR3, is EPEVTQTPSHQVTQMGQEVILRCVPISNHLYFYWYRQILGQKVEFLVSFYNNEISEKSEIFDDQFSVERPDGSNFTLKIRSTKLEDSAMYFCASSDATARNQPQHFGDGTRLSIL.

The chain recombines TRBV6-6 with TRBJ1-2, with 10 positions matching TRBD1. V lost 0 bases and J lost 7; bases outside the gene matches: 5. Looked up from germline, CDR1 is MNHNY and CDR2 is SVGAGI (reference sequence). This CDR3 is 15 amino acids long. This CDR3 reads CASSYSDRGMTGYTF. The CDR3 DNA follows: TGTGCCAGCAGTTACTCGGACAGGGGGATGACTGGCTACACCTTC.

V and J are TRBV18 and TRBJ1-3; TRBD1 aligns across 11 bases. Germline CDR1 KGHSH, CDR2 LQKENI. The CDR3 length is 16 residues. V was pared by 3 bases and J by 0 bases, with 1 base of the junction left unmatched. The CDR3 DNA sequence: TGTGCCAGCTCACCCGGGACAGGGGGCTCTGGAAACACCATATATTTT. This sequence encodes CASSPGTGGSGNTIYF. Using reference TRBV18 and TRBJ1-3 for the parts outside the CDR3, the full variable domain is NAGVMQNPRHLVRRRGQEARLRCSPMKGHSHVYWYRQLPEEGLKFMVYLQKENIIDESGMPKERFSAEFPKEGPSILRIQQVVRGDSAAYFCASSPGTGGSGNTIYFGEGSWLTVV.

This clone was found once. The rearrangement uses TRBV29-1 and TRBJ1-2; a weak D match, TRBD1 (5 bases). V shed 2 bases and J shed 8 bases, with 12 bases lying between them. Germline V lookup: CDR1 SQVTM, CDR2 ANQGSEA. The CDR3 length is 12 residues. CDR3 sequence (DNA): TGCAGCGTTGAACAGGGCTCGGGCGGCTACACCTTC. Residues: CSVEQGSGGYTF.

V and J are TRBV30 and TRBJ1-2; weak D call: TRBD1 (5 bases). Trimming shortened V by 4 bases and J by 6 bases, and 18 bases separated the two germline ends. Germline V lookup: CDR1 GTSNPN, CDR2 SVGIG (reference sequence). The CDR3 totals 14 residues. In DNA, the CDR3 is TGTGCCTGGACGGGTGGGGGTCTGGACGATGGCTACACCTTC. This sequence encodes CAWTGGGLDDGYTF.

The count of this clone is one. The rearrangement links TRBV19 to TRBJ1-5; 10 bases align to TRBD1. Germline CDR1 and CDR2: LNHDA and SQIVND (reference sequence). The V gene end was trimmed by 8 bases and the J gene end by 5 bases; junction bases not matched to a gene: 9. This CDR3 comprises 15 residues. The CDR3 region has the DNA TGTGCCAGTCGCGGGGACAGGGGAAGATATCAGCCCCAGCATTTT. Translated, it gives CASRGDRGRYQPQHF.

This chain joins TRBV19 and TRBJ2-4; D might be TRBD2 (5 bases). The CDR3 runs 13 residues. V dropped 4 bases and J dropped 3 bases, with 7 bases sitting between them. Germline CDR1 reads LNHDA; CDR2 reads SQIVND (reference sequence). CDR3 coding DNA: TGTGCCAGTAGTAGGGGAGACAAAAACATTCAGTACTTC. This gives the protein CASSRGDKNIQYF.

This sequence joins TRBV7-2 and TRBJ2-7; D is ambiguous. V dropped 1 base and J dropped 4 bases, with 14 bases sitting between them. Germline values: CDR1 SGHTA, CDR2 FQGNSA. The CDR3 consists of 15 residues. The CDR3 sequence: CASSLGVGSPYEQYF. In nucleotides, the CDR3 is TGTGCCAGCAGCTTAGGCGTGGGCAGCCCGTACGAGCAGTACTTC.

The chain uses TRBV28 and TRBJ2-1; no clear D. Germline V gene lookup returns CDR1 MDHEN and CDR2 SYDVKM. Trimming took 2 bases from V and 7 from J, leaving 3 bases between them. The CDR3 has 11 amino acids. Here the CDR3 DNA reads TGTGCCAGCAGTTTAGGTAATGAGCAGTTCTTC. Its protein is CASSLGNEQFF.

The rearrangement uses TRBV19 and TRBJ2-3; D possibly uses TRBD1 or TRBD2 (5 bases each). V lost 2 bases and J lost 6, with 15 bases in between. The germline gives CDR1 LNHDA, CDR2 SQIVND (reference sequence). The CDR3 length is 15 residues. For the CDR3, the DNA is TGTGCCAGTAGTATAAAGCGGACGGGACGCGATACGCAGTATTTT. As protein: CASSIKRTGRDTQYF.

This clone came up once. The chain employs TRBV28 and TRBJ2-3; D gene unclear. Trimming took off 5 bases at V and 4 bases at J, with 13 bases between the two ends. The CDR3 is 14 residues long. Germline V gene lookup returns CDR1 MDHEN and CDR2 SYDVKM. For the CDR3, the DNA is TGTGCCAGCAGTCGACATCCACCCCCAGATACGCAGTATTTT. Translating it yields CASSRHPPPDTQYF.

The chain recombines TRBV5-1 with TRBJ1-1; D might be TRBD1 (5 bases). The CDR3 extends over 16 amino acids. CDR1 is SGHRS, CDR2 YFSETQ, per germline. V was pared by 4 bases and J by 0 bases, with 16 bases between. CDR3: CASSPGGGIMNTEAFF. The CDR3 DNA is TGCGCCAGCAGCCCCGGGGGTGGGATAATGAACACTGAAGCTTTCTTT. Looking up the rest from reference TRBV5-1 and TRBJ1-1 gives the full variable domain: KAGVTQTPRYLIKTRGQQVTLSCSPISGHRSVSWYQQTPGQGLQFLFEYFSETQRNKGNFPGRFSGRQFSNSRSEMNVSTLELGDSALYLCASSPGGGIMNTEAFFGQGTRLTVV.

This clone was seen a handful of times. The chain combines TRBV13 with TRBJ2-7, with D perhaps matching TRBD2 (7 bases). Germline V gene sequence: CDR1 PRHDT, CDR2 FYEKMQ (reference sequence). CDR3 length: 16 residues. The V and J ends lost 0 bases and 7 bases respectively, with 19 bases between them. The CDR3 loop is CASSLGLRGALREQYF. The CDR3 nucleotides read TGTGCCAGCAGCTTAGGACTCCGGGGGGCTCTCCGGGAGCAGTACTTC.

The V gene is TRBV5-1, the J gene TRBJ2-1; perhaps TRBD2 as D (5 bases). The length of the CDR3 is 12 residues. V was trimmed by 4 bases and J by 8 bases, leaving 10 bases between them. Germline V gene sequence: CDR1 SGHRS, CDR2 YFSETQ. The CDR3, as DNA: TGCGCCAGCAGCGTGACCGGGGATGAGCAGTTCTTC. Its translation is CASSVTGDEQFF.

CDR3 nucleotides: TGTGCCAGCAGCATCCACAGGGCCGGGCAGCCCCAGCATTTT. This sequence encodes CASSIHRAGQPQHF. This chain uses TRBV5-5 with TRBJ1-5; tentative D call: TRBD1 (6 bases). Trimming removed 4 bases from V and 7 bases from J, with 15 bases in between. Germline V CDR1 and CDR2: SGHKS, YYEKEE (reference sequence). The length of the CDR3 is 14 residues. The full variable domain, rest sourced from reference TRBV5-5 and TRBJ1-5, is DAGVTQSPTHLIKTRGQQVTLRCSPISGHKSVSWYQQVLGQGPQFIFQYYEKEERGRGNFPDRFSARQFPNYSSELNVNALLLGDSALYLCASSIHRAGQPQHFGDGTRLSIL.

The chain recombines TRBV5-4 with TRBJ2-5; D is unclear. The V and J ends lost 0 bases and 5 bases respectively, with 8 bases between them. The germline V gene has CDR1 SGHNT and CDR2 YYREEE (reference sequence). CDR3 length: 13 amino acids. The CDR3 spells CASSLDHLETQYF. The CDR3, as DNA: TGTGCCAGCAGCTTGGACCACCTTGAGACCCAGTACTTC.

The V call is TRBV11-2, the J call TRBJ2-1, with 9 positions matching TRBD1. Per the germline V gene, CDR1 is SGHAT and CDR2 is FQNNGV. The CDR3 spans 13 residues. Trimming removed 5 bases from V and 10 bases from J; junction bases left unmatched: 6. In DNA form, the CDR3 reads TGTGCCAGCAGCAGGACAGGGGTTCGGGAGCAGTTCTTC. This translates into CASSRTGVREQFF.

The chain joins TRBV4-1 to TRBJ1-5; no definite D call. From germline, CDR1 is MGHRA and CDR2 YSYEKL. The V and J ends lost 0 bases and 6 bases respectively, with 15 bases between them. This CDR3 has 16 residues. CDR3 protein: CASSQEMESGFQPQHF. Written as DNA, the CDR3 is TGCGCCAGCAGCCAAGAGATGGAGTCTGGGTTTCAGCCCCAGCATTTT.

This rearrangement joins TRBV14 to TRBJ2-1, with 9 bases fitting TRBD2. With V trimmed by 0 bases and J by 9 bases, 9 bases remained unmatched. The CDR3 consists of 16 residues. The germline gives CDR1 SGHDN, CDR2 FVKESK. The CDR3 loop is CASSQDHGGGASEQFF. The CDR3 DNA follows: TGTGCCAGCAGCCAAGATCACGGCGGGGGGGCGAGTGAGCAGTTCTTC.

The chain employs TRBV14 and TRBJ2-3, with 9 positions matching TRBD2. CDR1 SGHDN and CDR2 FVKESK come from the germline V gene. There are 18 residues in the CDR3. J lost 4 bases, V lost 0 bases, and 11 bases had no gene match. The CDR3 nucleotides read TGTGCCAGCAGCCAAGAGCGGGGGGGCGCCTTGATCGCAGATACGCAGTATTTT. It codes for CASSQERGGALIADTQYF.

The gene calls are TRBV10-2 and TRBJ1-1, with 7 nucleotides matching TRBD1. The CDR3 runs 12 residues. Trimming removed 8 bases from V and 7 bases from J; junction bases left unmatched: 7. CDR1 is WSHSY, CDR2 SAAADI, per germline. The CDR3 protein is CASLGTALEAFF. The CDR3 DNA follows: TGCGCCAGCCTCGGGACAGCACTTGAAGCTTTCTTT.

This clone occurred once. The genes are TRBV2 and TRBJ2-1; the D gene is possibly TRBD2 (6 bases). V dropped 6 bases and J dropped 7 bases, with 16 bases sitting between them. Looked up from germline, CDR1 is SNHLY and CDR2 is FYNNEI. The CDR3 runs 14 residues. The chain's CDR3 is CASRPRGWGNEQFF. CDR3 in DNA: TGTGCCAGCAGGCCTCGGGGGTGGGGGAATGAGCAGTTCTTC.

The CDR3 coding sequence is TGTGCCACCAGCAGGGACAGGGGGGACGAGCAGTACTTC. Translated, it gives CATSRDRGDEQYF. V gene TRBV15 combines with J gene TRBJ2-7; 10 bases align to TRBD1. J lost 5 bases, V lost 3 bases, and 1 base had no gene match. CDR3 size: 13 residues. Germline V gene data show CDR1 as LNHNV and CDR2 as YYDKDF (reference sequence).

This clone was detected only once. The genes are TRBV27 and TRBJ1-1, with D perhaps TRBD1 (6 bases). The ends were cut back, 8 bases at V and 4 bases at J, with 17 bases in the middle. The length of the CDR3 is 14 residues. Germline CDR1 is MNHEY and CDR2 is SMNVEV (reference sequence). This CDR3 reads CASLGAVGGTEAFF. The CDR3 bases are TGTGCCAGCTTGGGGGCTGTGGGGGGCACTGAAGCTTTCTTT.